This TCR beta chain was recorded in a study of graft-versus-host responses after intestinal transplantation. In the study overall: Recipients had transplants, and these were multivisceral, liver-intestinal, or isolated intestinal. Anti-thymocyte globulin was used for induction in all recipients, who then took tacrolimus and steroids for roughly 3 years.

Study conclusions and caveats: Within allografts, high graft-versus-host to host-versus-graft clonal ratios were seen among patients with graft-donor T cell macrochimerism. GvH clones surfaced in recipient marrow, some emerging earlier in ileum or blood.

Produced via immunoSEQ multiplex PCR; TCRdb's table is partial and in-frame only. Among 77,000 or so clones listed, 85% to 95% were seen once. With regard to this clone: Its antigen remains unknown.

The germline V and J ends were trimmed by 8 bases and 0 bases, with 20 bases remaining between them. Per germline, CDR1 GTSNPN and CDR2 SVGIG (reference sequence). CDR3 length equals 16 residues. The sequence came from a human donor who received an intestinal transplant. The sequencing used unstimulated CD8+ T cells sorted from spleen or lymph node cells, collected before intestinal transplant. The chain has TRBV30 and TRBJ1-5, with D possibly matching TRBD1 (6 bases). CDR3 coding DNA: TGTGCCCGGATTAGAAGGGGGGGAAGTAGCAATCAGCCCCAGCATTTT. This sequence encodes CARIRRGGSSNQPQHF.